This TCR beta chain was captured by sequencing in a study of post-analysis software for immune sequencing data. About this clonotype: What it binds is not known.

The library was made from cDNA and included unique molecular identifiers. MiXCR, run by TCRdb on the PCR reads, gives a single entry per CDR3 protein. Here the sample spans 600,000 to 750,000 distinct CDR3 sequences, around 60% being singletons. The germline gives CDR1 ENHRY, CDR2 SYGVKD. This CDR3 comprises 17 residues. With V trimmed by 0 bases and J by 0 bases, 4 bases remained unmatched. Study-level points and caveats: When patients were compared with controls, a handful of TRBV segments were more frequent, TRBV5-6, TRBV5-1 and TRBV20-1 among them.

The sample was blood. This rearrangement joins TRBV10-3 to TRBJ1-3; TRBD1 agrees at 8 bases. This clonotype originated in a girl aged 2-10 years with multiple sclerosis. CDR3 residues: CAISESKTGASGNTIYF. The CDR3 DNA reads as TGTGCCATCAGTGAGTCGAAGACAGGGGCCTCTGGAAACACCATATATTTT.